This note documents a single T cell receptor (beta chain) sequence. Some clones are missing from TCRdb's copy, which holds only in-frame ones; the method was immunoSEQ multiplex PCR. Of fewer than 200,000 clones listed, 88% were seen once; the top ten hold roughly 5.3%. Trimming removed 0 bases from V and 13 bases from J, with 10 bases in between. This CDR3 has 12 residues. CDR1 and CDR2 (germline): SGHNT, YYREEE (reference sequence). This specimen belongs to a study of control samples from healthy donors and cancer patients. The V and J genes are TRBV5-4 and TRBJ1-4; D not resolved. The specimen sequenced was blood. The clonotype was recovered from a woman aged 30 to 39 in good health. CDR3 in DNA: TGTGCCAGCAGCTTGGACCAAATGAGACTGTTTTTT. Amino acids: CASSLDQMRLFF. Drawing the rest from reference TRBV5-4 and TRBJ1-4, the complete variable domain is ETGVTQSPTHLIKTRGQQVTLRCSSQSGHNTVSWYQQALGQGPQFIFQYYREEENGRGNFPPRFSGLQFPNYSSELNVNALELDDSALYLCASSLDQMRLFFGSGTQLSVL.